The 25 T cell receptor beta chains below come from one sample, sequenced in a study of Tregs in tolerant kidney transplant recipients (dated by TCRdb to the late 2010s). Receptor libraries were prepared by the immunoSEQ multiplex PCR assay. TCRdb retrieved this table from immuneACCESS and kept in-frame rearrangements only. Not all clones are present; in checked studies, unresolved V genes account for under half, and no reason is known for the remainder. The sample table gives 25,000 to 35,000 clones. The top ten clones comprise less than 2% of the sample. The transplants used related donors along with nonmyeloablative bone marrow transplantation, and in the human trials mixed chimerism was transient. The material was CD4+ T cells from blood (PBMCs), obtained 24 months after the transplant. These receptors were collected from a human patient who received a combined kidney and bone marrow transplant. After a transplant, not all T cells may be the patient's own; some may come from the graft donor.

On this clone itself: An end of the junction differs from the germline gene, which may be a read error. The read stops 3 residues short of the end of the CDR3; the missing end is completed from the germline J gene. The rearrangement links TRBV7-6 to TRBJ2-7, with D perhaps TRBD2 (5 bases). The V gene's germline CDR1 is SGHVS and CDR2 FNYEAQ. The CDR3 totals 15 residues. The CDR3 reads CASSLEIALSSEQYF. The sequenced CDR3 bases are TGTGCCAGCAGCTTAGAAATAGCGCTCTCCTCCGAG.

Details on this clone: The read is 3 residues too short to cover the CDR3 end, so that end is filled in from the germline J gene. The V call is TRBV2, the J call TRBJ2-1; D possibly corresponds to TRBD1 (6 bases). The CDR3 extends over 15 amino acids. The germline V gene encodes CDR1 SNHLY and CDR2 FYNNEI. V gave up 1 base and J gave up 7 bases, with 14 bases separating them. The CDR3 sequence is CASSEEQGYRNEQFF. CDR3 DNA, as far as it was read: TGTGCCAGCAGTGAAGAACAGGGTTACAGGAATGAG.

Points on this clone: The read gets to within 3 residues of the CDR3 end, and the germline J gene fills in the rest. The chain joins TRBV20-1 to TRBJ2-5, with 14 bases aligning to TRBD2. Losses at the gene ends were 5 bases for V and 4 bases for J; bases not matched to a gene: 9. CDR1 is DFQATT and CDR2 is SNEGSKA in the germline V gene (reference sequence). This CDR3 contains 16 residues. The sequenced part of the CDR3 DNA is TGCAGTGCTGAACGCACCGGACTAGCGGGAGGAGAGACC. This gives the protein CSAERTGLAGGET. The entire CDR3 protein reads CSAERTGLAGGETQYF.

Of note for this clone: Read coverage stops 3 residues before the CDR3 terminus; the germline J gene supplies the remainder. The chain joins TRBV24-1 to TRBJ2-1, with 10 positions matching TRBD2. The trim removed 1 base at V and 8 bases at J, leaving 19 bases unmatched. This CDR3 region has 20 residues. The germline V gene encodes CDR1 KGHDR and CDR2 SFDVKD. CDR3 sequence: CATSDFSRLAGSSQGYEQFF. CDR3 DNA, as far as it was read: TGTGCCACCAGTGATTTCAGCCGACTAGCGGGTTCTTCCCAGGGGTATGAG.

With respect to this clone: The sequenced fragment ends 3 residues before the CDR3 boundary, so the rest is inferred from the germline J gene. This chain uses TRBV6-4 with TRBJ2-2, with D maybe TRBD2 (6 bases). Trimming took off 3 bases at V and 1 base at J, with 6 bases between the two ends. The germline V gene encodes CDR1 MRHNA and CDR2 SNTAGT. The CDR3 loop spans 14 amino acids. The covered CDR3 bases are TGTGCCAGCAGTGAGCGGGAGAACACCGGGGAG. Translating it yields CASSERENTGE. In full, the CDR3 is CASSERENTGELFF.

Of note for this clone: The read is 3 residues too short to cover the CDR3 end, so that end is filled in from the germline J gene. V and J are TRBV5-1 and TRBJ1-5; perhaps TRBD1 as D (6 bases). The CDR3 is 15 amino acids. Germline V gene data show CDR1 as SGHRS and CDR2 as YFSETQ. Trimming took 5 bases from V and 5 from J, leaving 17 bases between them. CDR3 DNA (partial): TGCGCCAGCAGTTTGTCGGGGGGCGCGTATCAGCCC. This codes for CASSLSGGAYQP. The whole CDR3 reads CASSLSGGAYQPQHF.

Comments on this clone: The read terminates 3 residues before the CDR3 end, so the remaining end is supplied by the germline J gene. The V call is TRBV10-3, the J call TRBJ2-2, with D perhaps matching TRBD2 (5 bases). Trimming left V 8 bases short and J 4 bases short, with 14 bases between. The length of the CDR3 is 14 residues. CDR1 is ENHRY, CDR2 SYGVKD, per germline. The sequenced CDR3 bases are TGTGCCATCCTACCCCTACGGGGCACCGGGGAG. Its translation is CAILPLRGTGE. The full CDR3 reads CAILPLRGTGELFF.

Worth noting for this clone: The CDR3 extends 3 residues past the end of the read, so its final part is completed from the germline J gene. J is TRBJ1-3 and V is TRBV18; possibly TRBD1 for D (6 bases). The CDR3 covers 15 residues. Germline-derived CDR1 and CDR2 are KGHSH and LQKENI. V dropped 4 bases and J dropped 0 bases, with 10 bases sitting between them. CDR3 DNA, as far as it was read: TGTGCCAGCTCACAGGGACACCGCTCTGGAAACACC. It translates to CASSQGHRSGNT. From start to end, the CDR3 is CASSQGHRSGNTIYF.

For this clone: With the read ending 3 residues before the CDR3 end, the germline J gene is used to fill in that end. The V call is TRBV29-1, the J call TRBJ1-2; unclear D gene. The ends were cut back, 4 bases at V and 7 bases at J, with 4 bases in the middle. CDR3 length: 9 amino acids. Germline values: CDR1 SQVTM, CDR2 ANQGSEA. This chain's CDR3 is CSVVSGYTF. The CDR3 bases that were read are TGCAGCGTTGTCTCTGGC.

On this clone: The read ends 3 residues shy of where the CDR3 ends; the end is completed using the germline J gene. The chain is built from TRBV19 and TRBJ2-3, with 8 bases identical to TRBD2. Germline CDR1 LNHDA, CDR2 SQIVND (reference sequence). V dropped 3 bases and J dropped 5; count of bases not matched to a gene: 7. This CDR3 spans 15 amino acids. CDR3 in amino acids: CASSIGAGVVDTQYF. Incomplete CDR3 DNA: TGTGCCAGTAGTATCGGAGCGGGAGTGGTAGATACG. Drawing the rest from reference TRBV19 and TRBJ2-3, the complete variable domain is DGGITQSPKYLFRKEGQNVTLSCEQNLNHDAMYWYRQDPGQGLRLIYYSQIVNDFQKGDIAEGYSVSREKKESFPLTVTSAQKNPTAFYLCASSIGAGVVDTQYFGPGTRLTVL.

As concerns this clone: The DNA ends 3 residues before the CDR3 does, and the rest of the CDR3 is filled in from the germline J gene. The chain has TRBV5-1 and TRBJ2-1; D uncertain. Trimming pared 4 bases from V and 4 bases from J, leaving 15 bases between. This CDR3 contains 15 residues. Germline V gene lookup returns CDR1 SGHRS and CDR2 YFSETQ. The CDR3 DNA, read in part, is TGCGCCAGCAGCCCCGGTTCTAGTCGGTACAATGAG. Translating it yields CASSPGSSRYNE. The entire CDR3 protein reads CASSPGSSRYNEQFF.

Turning to this clone: The read ends 3 residues shy of where the CDR3 ends; the end is completed using the germline J gene. This chain connects TRBV10-3 to TRBJ2-1, with TRBD1 matching over 8 bases. In germline, CDR1 is ENHRY, CDR2 SYGVKD. There are 15 residues in the CDR3. J was trimmed by 8 bases and V by 3 bases; bases with no gene match: 9. The sequenced part of the CDR3 DNA is TGTGCCATCAGTGAACCCCGACAGGGGTGGGATGAG. Translation: CAISEPRQGWDE. The whole CDR3 is CAISEPRQGWDEQFF.

A word on this clone: The read gets to within 3 residues of the CDR3 end, and the germline J gene fills in the rest. The genes are TRBV7-3 and TRBJ2-5; D unresolved. Per the germline V gene, CDR1 is SGHTA and CDR2 is FQGTGA. Trimming removed 1 base from V and 5 bases from J, with 8 bases in between. The CDR3 is made up of 13 amino acids. The sequenced CDR3 bases are TGTGCCAGCAGCTTAAACAGTGGGGAGACC. This translates into CASSLNSGET. The whole CDR3 is CASSLNSGETQYF.

Note on this clone: The read is 3 residues too short to cover the CDR3 end, so that end is filled in from the germline J gene. The chain carries TRBV7-2 and TRBJ2-7, with 8 bases aligning to TRBD1. The CDR3 runs to 14 residues. Germline V gene data show CDR1 as SGHTA and CDR2 as FQGNSA. J gave up 4 bases and V 5 bases, and 7 bases lay outside the gene matches. CDR3 bases read: TGTGCCAGCAGCCGTGACAGGGGATCTTACGAG. Protein sequence: CASSRDRGSYE. The entire CDR3 is CASSRDRGSYEQYF.

Points on this clone: With the read ending 3 residues before the CDR3 end, the germline J gene is used to fill in that end. This chain links TRBV5-4 with TRBJ1-2, with TRBD1 matching over 7 bases. Germline V gene lookup returns CDR1 SGHNT and CDR2 YYREEE (reference sequence). V lost 0 bases to trimming and J lost 1 base; unmatched junction nucleotides: 0. This CDR3 has 14 residues. The CDR3 sequence is CASSLGQGNYGYTF. Partial CDR3 DNA: TGTGCCAGCAGCTTGGGACAGGGTAACTATGGC.

About this clone itself: From the germline J gene comes the end of the CDR3, since the read stops 3 residues before it. The V gene is TRBV18, the J gene TRBJ2-1; D possibly corresponds to TRBD2 (6 bases). In germline, CDR1 is KGHSH, CDR2 LQKENI. This CDR3 is 12 amino acids long. The germline V and J ends were trimmed by 3 bases and 7 bases, with 7 bases remaining between them. This CDR3 reads CASSPGGNEQFF. The CDR3 DNA, read in part, is TGTGCCAGCTCACCCGGGGGAAATGAG.

The sequenced CDR3 bases are TGTGCCATCCAACGCGGGACAGGGAGCTCACCC. It specifies CAIQRGTGSSP. The full CDR3 reads CAIQRGTGSSPLHF. This chain joins TRBV10-3 and TRBJ1-6; 9 bases are a match to TRBD1. The CDR3 end is not reached by the read, which stops 3 residues before it; the germline J gene fills it in. The germline V gene encodes CDR1 ENHRY and CDR2 SYGVKD. V shed 8 bases, J shed 10 bases, and the junction held 9 bases outside the gene matches. The CDR3 has 14 residues.

About this clone: Read sequence stops 3 residues before the CDR3 end, and the germline J gene provides the missing end. The chain employs TRBV18 and TRBJ2-3; 9 positions match TRBD2. Trimming removed 2 bases from V and 2 bases from J; junction bases left unmatched: 11. This CDR3 contains 18 residues. Germline CDR1 reads KGHSH; CDR2 reads LQKENI. CDR3: CASSPYGTSPTLTDTQYF. CDR3 bases read: TGTGCCAGCTCACCATATGGGACTAGCCCCACTCTCACAGATACG.

Regarding this clone: Read data end 3 residues before the CDR3 end; the end is taken from the germline J gene. The chain is built from TRBV7-9 and TRBJ1-2; D possibly corresponds to TRBD1 (5 bases). Germline V gene lookup returns CDR1 SEHNR and CDR2 FQNEAQ (reference sequence). This CDR3 region has 13 residues. Partial CDR3 DNA: TGTGCCAGCAGCCTCGTTGCGGGGGAAGGC. Protein: CASSLVAGEG. The full CDR3 reads CASSLVAGEGYTF.

With regard to this clone: The CDR3 goes on 3 residues after the read ends, and that part is filled in from the germline J gene. The chain carries TRBV28 and TRBJ2-7, with TRBD2 matching 13 bases. CDR1 and CDR2 from the germline V gene are MDHEN and SYDVKM. The ends lost 4 bases at V and 4 bases at J; junction bases unmatched: 4. This CDR3 region has 15 residues. CDR3 bases read: TGTGCCAGCAGTTCCCGGACTAGCGGGAGATACGAG. Residues: CASSSRTSGRYE. The CDR3 reads in full as CASSSRTSGRYEQYF.

As to this clone: The read ends 3 residues before the CDR3 terminus; that terminus is restored from the germline J gene. The V gene is TRBV7-3, the J gene TRBJ2-6; D is unclear. The ends were cut back, 4 bases at V and 0 bases at J, with 4 bases in the middle. The CDR3 loop spans 14 amino acids. Germline V gives CDR1 SGHTA, CDR2 FQGTGA. The CDR3 reads CASSSGSGANVLTF. The part of the CDR3 DNA that was read is TGTGCCAGCAGCTCCGGCTCTGGGGCCAACGTC.

A word on this clone: With the read ending 3 residues before the CDR3 end, the germline J gene is used to fill in that end. The chain joins TRBV12-5 to TRBJ2-4, with TRBD1 identical over 7 bases. The CDR3 extends over 12 amino acids. Germline CDR1 and CDR2: LGHNT and FRNRAP. CDR3: CASGLSQGHQYF. The part of the CDR3 DNA that was read is TGTGCTAGTGGTTTGTCACAGGGGCAT.

Concerning this clone itself: The read finishes 3 residues shy of the CDR3 end, and the germline J gene is used to complete it. This chain uses TRBV20-1 with TRBJ2-1; D might be TRBD2 (6 bases). V was trimmed by 5 bases and J by 7 bases, leaving 18 bases between them. CDR1 DFQATT and CDR2 SNEGSKA come from the germline V gene (reference sequence). This CDR3 has 14 amino acids. This chain's CDR3 is CSAHSGLAGNEQFF. The DNA read from the CDR3 is TGCAGTGCTCACAGCGGGCTCGCGGGGAATGAG.

As for this clone: Read sequence stops 3 residues before the CDR3 end, and the germline J gene provides the missing end. The genes are TRBV7-2 and TRBJ2-7; D ambiguous. Trimming pared 3 bases from V and 6 bases from J, leaving 9 bases between. Germline V gene data show CDR1 as SGHTA and CDR2 as FQGNSA. This CDR3 has 12 residues. CDR3 region: CASSFDPGEQYF. The CDR3 bases that were read are TGTGCCAGCAGCTTTGATCCGGGCGAG.

With respect to this clone: The CDR3 end falls 3 residues outside the read, so it is completed with the germline J gene. The J gene is TRBJ2-3, the V gene TRBV20-1, with a possible D match to TRBD1 (5 bases). Per germline, CDR1 DFQATT and CDR2 SNEGSKA (reference sequence). The CDR3 sequence is 16 residues long. The germline V and J ends were trimmed by 3 bases and 2 bases, with 18 bases remaining between them. The CDR3 bases that were read are TGCAGTGCTAGCCCAGGGCATGGCGCATACACAGATACG. Its translation: CSASPGHGAYTDT. Given in full, the CDR3 is CSASPGHGAYTDTQYF.